This passage covers 4 T cell receptor beta chains from one sample sequenced in a study of cytomegalovirus exposure and HLA in healthy donors. TCRdb's table, derived via immunoSEQ multiplex PCR, lists solely in-frame clones and lacks some. The table has around 140,000 clones, 80% to 90% seen once. Sequencing was carried out using PBMCs. Receptors were obtained from a man between 18 and 35 years old in good health and CMV-seropositive.

This rearrangement joins TRBV6-1 to TRBJ1-3; no reliable D call. Germline assignment: CDR1 MNHNS and CDR2 SASEGT. The CDR3 is 13 amino acids. V was clipped by 10 bases and J by 5 bases, with 15 bases between them. CDR3: CATLSGLRNTIYF. CDR3 coding DNA: TGTGCCACCCTTAGCGGACTCCGAAACACCATATATTTT.

The J gene is TRBJ2-7, the V gene TRBV6-6; 9 bases map to TRBD1. Germline V gene sequence: CDR1 MNHNY, CDR2 SVGAGI (reference sequence). This CDR3 region has 14 residues. Trimming at V came to 0 bases and at J to 3 bases, leaving 0 bases not matched to a gene. The CDR3 DNA reads as TGTGCCAGCAGTTACTCGGGACAGGGCTACGAGCAGTACTTC. Protein product: CASSYSGQGYEQYF.

For this clone: Sequence at one end of the junction differs from germline and may be a read error. The rearrangement uses TRBV6-1 and TRBJ2-2; the D gene is possibly TRBD2 (5 bases). Germline V gives CDR1 MNHNS, CDR2 SASEGT. The CDR3 length is 14 residues. The chain's CDR3 is CASREGLFTGELFF. The CDR3 DNA reads as TGTGCCAGCAGGGAAGGACTCTTCACCGGGGAGCTGTTTTTT.

This clone was found a few times. V usage is TRBV25-1 and J usage is TRBJ1-2; maybe TRBD1 (5 bases). The CDR3 has 14 residues. Per germline, CDR1 MGHDK and CDR2 SYGVNS. V shed 4 bases and J shed 8 bases, with 17 bases lying between them. CDR3 in DNA: TGTGCCAGCAGTGGGGCGGGGGATCTTGTGGGCTACACCTTC. It specifies CASSGAGDLVGYTF.